This TCR beta chain derives from a study of OX40 agonist ivuxolimab in advanced cancers. Study as a whole: At doses from 0.01 to 10 mg/kg, patients were given intravenous ivuxolimab every 2 weeks. Three patients, one with hepatocellular carcinoma and two with cutaneous melanoma, achieved partial responses.

Measured with immunoSEQ multiplex PCR; TCRdb has only the in-frame clones, and not every one. The data contain more than 50,000 clones, 75% to 85% of them seen just once; the ten biggest clones take up 2.4%. Study outcomes and limitations: Among T cells, CD8+ cells averaged more expanded clones than CD4+ cells.

The sampling schedule covered blood at baseline, cycle 4 day 1, and cycle 7 day 1. Of note for this clone: No antigen is known for it.

V lost 0 bases to trimming and J lost 6 bases; unmatched junction nucleotides: 8. The CDR3 is 16 amino acids. Per the germline V gene, CDR1 is LGHNA and CDR2 is YSLEER. Specimen: CD4+ or CD8+ T cells sorted from blood, collected in a trial of the OX40 agonist ivuxolimab. The TCR was taken from an adult with an advanced solid tumor such as melanoma, head and neck, liver or kidney cancer. This chain joins TRBV4-3 and TRBJ2-1; 7 positions agree with TRBD2. The CDR3 coding sequence is TGCGCCAGCAGCCAAGATGGCGGGGGTTGGAGCAATGAGCAGTTCTTC. Translation: CASSQDGGGWSNEQFF.